The 19 T cell receptor beta chains reported below all come from one sample, sequenced in a study of identical twins. TCRdb reprocessed the 5' RACE reads with MiXCR, giving one entry per CDR3 protein. The profile covers about 570,000 distinct CDR3 sequences, with more than 9% appearing a single time and 3% taken by the ten largest. The same data also went into a second study, on yellow fever vaccine responses in identical twins.

The material sequenced was PBMCs. The receptors originated from a woman under 30 in good health.

The rearrangement uses TRBV9 and TRBJ2-7; 7 nucleotides agree with TRBD1. J lost 0 bases, V lost 4 bases, and 7 bases had no gene match. The CDR3 has 15 residues. Germline V CDR1 and CDR2: SGDLS, YYNGEE. The CDR3, as DNA: TGTGCCAGCAGCCATCCGGACAGGAGCTCCTACGAGCAGTACTTC. It yields the protein CASSHPDRSSYEQYF.

There are a few counts of this clonotype. The chain links TRBV25-1 to TRBJ2-5; 9 positions match TRBD1. CDR3 length equals 15 residues. Germline V lookup: CDR1 MGHDK, CDR2 SYGVNS. J was trimmed by 2 bases and V by 8 bases; bases with no gene match: 9. CDR3 sequence reads: CASSRQGGSQETQYF. The CDR3 nucleotides are TGTGCCAGCTCAAGACAGGGGGGAAGTCAAGAGACCCAGTACTTC.

A few counts support this clonotype. The V call is TRBV7-9, the J call TRBJ2-7; 7 bases align to TRBD2. CDR1 is SEHNR and CDR2 is FQNEAQ in the germline V gene (reference sequence). This CDR3 comprises 16 residues. With 1 base clipped from V and 1 base from J, the junction kept 7 bases outside the gene matches. The CDR3 bases are TGTGCCAGCAGCTTAGGTAGACTAGCTTCTTCCTACGAGCAGTACTTC. Its protein is CASSLGRLASSYEQYF.

The chain carries TRBV14 and TRBJ2-5; D gene ambiguous. The CDR3 sequence is 17 residues long. The V end lost 3 bases, the J end lost 1 base, and 18 bases lay between the germline ends. Germline CDR1 reads SGHDN; CDR2 reads FVKESK. The CDR3 DNA reads as TGTGCCAGCAGCCAGACGGCGGCCTTTATGGGCCAAGAGACCCAGTACTTC. This encodes CASSQTAAFMGQETQYF.

The table lists this clonotype with many counts. The chain joins TRBV5-1 to TRBJ2-2; D may be TRBD1 (5 bases). The CDR3 runs to 15 residues. Deletions cut 1 base from V and 5 bases from J, with 12 bases between. CDR1 and CDR2 from the germline V gene are SGHRS and YFSETQ. The CDR3 here is CASSLRPGRTGELFF. CDR3 nucleotide sequence: TGCGCCAGCAGCTTGAGGCCAGGGCGAACCGGGGAGCTGTTTTTT.

Notes on this clonotype: A much more abundant neighbour one base away suggests this may be a read error. The V and J genes are TRBV4-1 and TRBJ2-3; D may match TRBD1 or TRBD2 (5 bases each). Germline CDR1 MGHRA, CDR2 YSYEKL. The length of the CDR3 is 21 residues. The CDR3 reads CASSQGWDQYRRKVNTDAQYF. CDR3 DNA sequence: TGCGCCAGCAGCCAAGGGTGGGACCAATACAGACGGAAAGTCAACACAGATGCGCAGTATTTT.

This clonotype was observed a handful of times. CDR3 sequence reads: CSARDVGQSSYEQYF. DNA of the CDR3: TGCAGTGCTAGAGATGTTGGCCAGTCTTCCTACGAGCAGTACTTC. The rearrangement uses TRBV20-1 and TRBJ2-7; no definite D call. The CDR3 is 15 residues long. V lost 0 bases and J 1 base, leaving 13 bases between the germline ends. Germline lookup yields CDR1 DFQATT and CDR2 SNEGSKA (reference sequence).

This clonotype came up many times. The chain has TRBV11-1 and TRBJ2-2; D may be TRBD1 (5 bases). The germline V gene encodes CDR1 SGHAT and CDR2 FQDESV (reference sequence). V gave up 5 bases and J gave up 1 base, with 23 bases separating them. CDR3 length equals 19 residues. The CDR3 protein is CASSPGDGRSTGNTGELFF. The CDR3 nucleotides are TGTGCCAGCAGCCCCGGAGACGGTCGAAGCACAGGGAACACCGGGGAGCTGTTTTTT.

This clonotype appeared a few times. This sequence joins TRBV27 and TRBJ2-3; a possible D gene is TRBD2 (7 bases). Per germline, CDR1 MNHEY and CDR2 SMNVEV (reference sequence). The CDR3 runs to 16 residues. Trimming left V 5 bases short and J 2 bases short, with 17 bases between. CDR3 protein: CASSRGLAGPTDTQYF. The DNA of the CDR3 is TGTGCCAGCAGTAGGGGGTTAGCGGGCCCCACAGATACGCAGTATTTT.

A few counts support this clonotype. The chain uses TRBV28 and TRBJ1-1; 7 nucleotides line up with TRBD1. With V trimmed by 2 bases and J by 6 bases, 9 bases remained unmatched. Germline lookup yields CDR1 MDHEN and CDR2 SYDVKM. This CDR3 spans 15 amino acids. As DNA, the CDR3 is TGTGCCAGCAGTTTACCGACAGGGAAGGGCGCTGAAGCTTTCTTT. Its protein is CASSLPTGKGAEAFF.

The V and J genes are TRBV6-5 and TRBJ2-5; 8 nucleotides line up with TRBD2. The CDR3 loop spans 14 amino acids. V lost 0 bases, J lost 5 bases, and 2 bases stayed unmatched. CDR1 is MNHEY and CDR2 is SVGAGI in the germline V gene. The CDR3 reads CASSYSGLDETQYF. In DNA form, the CDR3 reads TGTGCCAGCAGTTACTCGGGACTAGATGAGACCCAGTACTTC.

In its sample, this clonotype was seen a few times. V and J are TRBV14 and TRBJ2-7; 9 nucleotides line up with TRBD2. Germline loops: CDR1 SGHDN, CDR2 FVKESK. V shed 2 bases and J 2 bases; nucleotides not matched to a gene: 7. The CDR3 consists of 16 residues. The CDR3 loop is CASSQSGGSHPYEQYF. Here the CDR3 DNA reads TGTGCCAGCAGCCAAAGCGGGGGGTCCCATCCCTACGAGCAGTACTTC.

This clonotype has only a few counts. The genes are TRBV6-5 and TRBJ2-7; 8 bases line up with TRBD1. V was pared by 0 bases and J by 6 bases, with 4 bases of the junction left unmatched. The germline gives CDR1 MNHEY, CDR2 SVGAGI. The CDR3 is made up of 14 amino acids. The CDR3 DNA is TGTGCCAGCAGTTACTCGGGCGACAGGGGCGAGCAGTACTTC. Protein: CASSYSGDRGEQYF.

The V gene is TRBV7-2, the J gene TRBJ2-7; D perhaps matches TRBD2 (6 bases). CDR1 and CDR2 (germline): SGHTA, FQGNSA. V lost 5 bases and J lost 0, with 8 bases in between. The CDR3 extends over 13 amino acids. CDR3 DNA sequence: TGTGCCAGCAGCCCGGACTACTCCTACGAGCAGTACTTC. Encoded protein: CASSPDYSYEQYF.

The chain joins TRBV5-5 to TRBJ1-4; D not certain. Trimming cost V 0 bases and J 5 bases, with 11 bases left between them. CDR1 and CDR2 from the germline V gene are SGHKS and YYEKEE (reference sequence). This CDR3 is built from 15 residues. The CDR3 sequence: CASSLEARTNEKLFF. CDR3 in DNA: TGTGCCAGCAGCTTGGAGGCCAGAACCAATGAAAAACTGTTTTTT.

This clonotype came up many times. This chain joins TRBV20-1 and TRBJ1-5; D not certain. V was pared by 7 bases and J by 0 bases, with 10 bases between. There are 13 residues in the CDR3. In germline, CDR1 is DFQATT, CDR2 SNEGSKA (reference sequence). The chain's CDR3 is CSVGLSSNQPQHF. As DNA, the CDR3 is TGCAGTGTTGGGCTTTCTAGCAATCAGCCCCAGCATTTT.

This chain uses TRBV28 with TRBJ2-1; perhaps TRBD1 as D (5 bases). Per germline, CDR1 MDHEN and CDR2 SYDVKM. V gave up 3 bases and J gave up 8 bases, with 14 bases separating them. The CDR3 has 14 residues. The chain's CDR3 is CASSFLAGWHEQFF. In DNA form, the CDR3 reads TGTGCCAGCAGTTTTCTGGCAGGGTGGCATGAGCAGTTCTTC.

The CDR3 DNA is TGTGCCAGCAGTTTAGCGCAAGATACGCAGTATTTT. This translates into CASSLAQDTQYF. The chain combines TRBV12-3 or TRBV12-4 with TRBJ2-3; D gene unclear. V lost 0 bases and J lost 5, with 3 bases in between. CDR3 size: 12 residues.

V usage is TRBV7-3 and J usage is TRBJ2-1; D unresolved. Trimming removed 1 base from V and 10 bases from J, with 8 bases in between. This CDR3 is built from 12 residues. Germline V CDR1 and CDR2: SGHTA, FQGTGA. DNA of the CDR3: TGTGCCAGCAGCTTAAATTTAGGGGAGCAGTTCTTC. Translated, it gives CASSLNLGEQFF.